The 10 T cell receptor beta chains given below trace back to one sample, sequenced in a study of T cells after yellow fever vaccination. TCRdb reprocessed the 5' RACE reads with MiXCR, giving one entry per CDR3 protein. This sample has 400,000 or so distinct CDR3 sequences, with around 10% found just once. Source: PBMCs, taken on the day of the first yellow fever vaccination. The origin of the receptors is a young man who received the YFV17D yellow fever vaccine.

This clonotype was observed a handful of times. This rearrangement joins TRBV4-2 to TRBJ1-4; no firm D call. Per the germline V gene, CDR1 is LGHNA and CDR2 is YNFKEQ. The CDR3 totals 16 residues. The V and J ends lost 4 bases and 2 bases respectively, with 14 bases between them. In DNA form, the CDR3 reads TGTGCCAGCAGCCCGCTTCTGAGGGCGACTAATGAAAAACTGTTTTTT. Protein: CASSPLLRATNEKLFF.

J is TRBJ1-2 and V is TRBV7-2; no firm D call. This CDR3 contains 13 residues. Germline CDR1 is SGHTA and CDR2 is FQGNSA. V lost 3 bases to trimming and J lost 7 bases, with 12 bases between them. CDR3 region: CASSFWAVSGYTF. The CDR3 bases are TGTGCCAGCAGCTTTTGGGCAGTCTCTGGCTACACCTTC.

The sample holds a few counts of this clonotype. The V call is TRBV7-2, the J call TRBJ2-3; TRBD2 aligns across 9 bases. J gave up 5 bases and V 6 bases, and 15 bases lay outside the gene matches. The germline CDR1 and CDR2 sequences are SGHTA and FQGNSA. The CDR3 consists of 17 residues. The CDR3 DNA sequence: TGTGCCAGCAGTCCGTGGGCTAGCGGGGCTGGGGTAGATACGCAGTATTTT. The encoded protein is CASSPWASGAGVDTQYF.

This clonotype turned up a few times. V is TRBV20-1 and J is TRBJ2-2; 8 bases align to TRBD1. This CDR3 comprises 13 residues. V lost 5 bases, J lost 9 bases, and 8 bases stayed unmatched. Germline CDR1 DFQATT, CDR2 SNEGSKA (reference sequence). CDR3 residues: CSAHRGVGRELFF. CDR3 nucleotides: TGCAGTGCTCACAGGGGGGTCGGCCGGGAGCTGTTTTTT.

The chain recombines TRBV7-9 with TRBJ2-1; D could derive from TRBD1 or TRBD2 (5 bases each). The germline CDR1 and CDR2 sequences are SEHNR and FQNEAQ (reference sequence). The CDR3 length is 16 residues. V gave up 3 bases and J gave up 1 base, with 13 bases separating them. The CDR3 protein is CASSFEGPVSYNEQFF. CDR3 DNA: TGTGCCAGCAGCTTTGAGGGGCCTGTGTCCTACAATGAGCAGTTCTTC.

The CDR3 protein is CASSRRTGTSGEYEQFF. The CDR3 bases are TGCGCCAGCAGCCGACGAACCGGGACTAGCGGGGAGTATGAGCAGTTCTTC. V and J are TRBV4-1 and TRBJ2-1, with TRBD2 identical over 13 bases. V was pared by 4 bases and J by 8 bases, with 11 bases of the junction left unmatched. Germline V CDR1 and CDR2: MGHRA, YSYEKL. The CDR3 loop spans 17 amino acids.

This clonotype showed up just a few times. CDR3 loop: CASSRDRGRKNIQYF. CDR3 DNA sequence: TGTGCCAGCAGCAGGGACAGGGGGCGCAAAAACATTCAGTACTTC. The V gene is TRBV5-6, the J gene TRBJ2-4; TRBD1 matches 12 bases. The germline V gene has CDR1 SGHDT and CDR2 YYEEEE. V was clipped by 4 bases and J by 3 bases; unmatched bases: 2. The length of the CDR3 is 15 residues.

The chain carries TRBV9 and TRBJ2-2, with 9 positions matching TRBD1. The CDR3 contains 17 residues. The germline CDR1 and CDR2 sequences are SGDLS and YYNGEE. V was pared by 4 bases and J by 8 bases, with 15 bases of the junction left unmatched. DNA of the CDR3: TGTGCCAGCAGCCTCGGGTGGGGACAGGGATACTCGGGGGAGCTGTTTTTT. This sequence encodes CASSLGWGQGYSGELFF.

The CDR3 bases are TGTGCCAGCAGTACCAGGGGGCCTATTGAAGCTTTCTTT. As protein: CASSTRGPIEAFF. The V gene is TRBV6-1, the J gene TRBJ1-1; 8 nucleotides agree with TRBD1. The germline V gene has CDR1 MNHNS and CDR2 SASEGT. The CDR3 runs to 13 residues. The J segment lost 7 bases and the V segment lost 5 bases, leaving 6 bases of the junction unmatched.

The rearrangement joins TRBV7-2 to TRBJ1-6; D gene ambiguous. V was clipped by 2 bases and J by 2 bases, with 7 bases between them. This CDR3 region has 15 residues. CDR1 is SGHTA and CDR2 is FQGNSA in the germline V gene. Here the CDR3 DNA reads TGTGCCAGCAGCTTACAAAAGACCTATAATTCACCCCTCCACTTT. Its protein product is CASSLQKTYNSPLHF.